The clone carrying this T cell receptor (beta chain) was observed at least ten times. Germline V gives CDR1 SGHTA, CDR2 FQGTGA. Losses at the gene ends were 4 bases for V and 3 bases for J; bases not matched to a gene: 3. CDR3 length: 15 residues. This sample is drawn from a study of human T cells and chemical hapten exposure. TCRdb reprocessed the RACE reads with MiXCR, giving one entry per CDR3 protein. Seen here are approximately 41,000 distinct CDR3 sequences, roughly 7.2% observed once, and the top ten hold about 1.2%. Time point meaning: pre-sensitization, week 0. Treatment specified: therapeutic diphenylcyclopropenone sensitization with weekly scalp DPC.

The rearrangement uses TRBV7-3 and TRBJ2-1; 10 bases fit TRBD2. This TCR was sampled from a woman in her 50s with alopecia areata. Some clones in this sample may be carry-over from other donors' samples. The sequences come from whole blood, collected in connection with sensitization to the hapten diphenylcyclopropenone (DPC). The DNA of the CDR3 is TGTGCCAGCAGCTCCTCTAGCGGGGGCTACAATGAGCAGTTCTTC. It yields the protein CASSSSSGGYNEQFF.